This TCR beta chain stems from a study of CD8+CD57+ T cells in acquired aplastic anemia. Whole-study context: Across the sorted CD4+ and CD8+ cells, DNA amounts averaged 3.2 ug. Whole-study results and caveats: Patients and controls had CD8+ Simpson's diversity values that were not significantly distinct.

Flow cytometry had shown expanded CD8+CD57+ cells in the patients chosen for sequencing. This clonotype was seen at least ten times. Its antigen is unidentified. The CDR3 runs 12 residues. With 2 bases removed from V and 3 bases from J, the gap between germline ends came to 5 bases. CDR1 and CDR2 from the germline V gene are LNHNV and YYDKDF (reference sequence). Genomic DNA, serving as template, underwent TCR beta VDJ and CDR3 profiling. TCRdb redid the calling of the reads with MiXCR, one entry per CDR3 protein. The sample has about 180,000 distinct CDR3 sequences, under 55% seen once. The origin of this receptor is a human donor with aplastic anemia. The chain employs TRBV15 and TRBJ2-7, with D hard to call. The sample was sorted CD4+, CD8+, or CD8+CD57+ T cells (not recorded which) from PBMCs. The CDR3 coding sequence is TGTGCCACCAGCAGATCTAACTACGAGCAGTACTTC. It translates to CATSRSNYEQYF. The whole variable domain, remainder taken from reference TRBV15 and TRBJ2-7, is DAMVIQNPRYQVTQFGKPVTLSCSQTLNHNVMYWYQQKSSQAPKLLFHYYDKDFNNEADTPDNFQSRRPNTSFCFLDIRSPGLGDTAMYLCATSRSNYEQYFGPGTRLTVT.